The 13 T cell receptor beta chains below were found in one sample sequenced in a study of cytomegalovirus exposure and HLA in healthy donors. The PCR ran on 60 Vbeta and 13 Jbeta primers. Sequencing used immunoSEQ multiplex PCR; TCRdb keeps in-frame clones, though not all of them. The sample records about 200,000 clones, 70% to 85% being singletons. The sample was PBMCs. Source of these receptors: a man between 45 and 60 years old in good health and CMV-seronegative.

Note on this clone: The junction departs from germline at one end; a sequencing error may be responsible. The J gene is TRBJ1-1, the V gene TRBV5-1; TRBD1 is a possible D gene (5 bases). Germline V gene lookup returns CDR1 SGHRS and CDR2 YFSETQ. This CDR3 comprises 15 residues. CDR3 amino acids: CASSSDGRQDTEAFF. The CDR3 DNA reads as TGCGCCAGCAGCTCGGACGGACGCCAGGACACTGAAGCCTTCTTT.

This clone has just a few counts. The J gene is TRBJ1-3, the V gene TRBV7-2; 7 bases agree with TRBD1. CDR1 is SGHTA and CDR2 is FQGNSA in the germline V gene. V lost 5 bases to trimming and J lost 0 bases; unmatched junction nucleotides: 7. This CDR3 region has 16 residues. In DNA, the CDR3 is TGTGCCAGCAGCCGATTGACAGGGAGCTCTGGAAACACCATATATTTT. Protein: CASSRLTGSSGNTIYF.

This clone came up a few times. The J gene is TRBJ2-7, the V gene TRBV5-4, with D perhaps TRBD2 (6 bases). V dropped 4 bases and J dropped 6 bases, with 14 bases sitting between them. Germline loops: CDR1 SGHNT, CDR2 YYREEE (reference sequence). The CDR3 has 13 residues. The CDR3 bases are TGTGCCAGCAGCCGTCTCGGAGGGCCCGAGCAGTACTTC. This sequence encodes CASSRLGGPEQYF.

CDR3 residues: CASSSGTSGNTIYF. CDR3 DNA: TGTGCCAGCAGTTCCGGGACATCTGGAAACACCATATATTTT. The J gene is TRBJ1-3, the V gene TRBV6-5; D possibly corresponds to TRBD1 (6 bases). V was clipped by 4 bases and J by 1 base, with 8 bases between them. This CDR3 contains 14 residues. From germline, CDR1 is MNHEY and CDR2 SVGAGI.

The count of this clone is one. This chain connects TRBV9 to TRBJ1-1; D perhaps matches TRBD1 (5 bases). The germline gives CDR1 SGDLS, CDR2 YYNGEE. V was cut by 0 bases and J by 0 bases, with 9 bases left in between. The CDR3 contains 15 residues. CDR3 in amino acids: CASSVGGGVNTEAFF. The CDR3 nucleotides read TGTGCCAGCAGCGTAGGCGGAGGGGTGAACACTGAAGCTTTCTTT.

J is TRBJ1-1 and V is TRBV30; D unclear. The CDR3 runs to 16 residues. The V end lost 0 bases, the J end lost 2 bases, and 16 bases lay between the germline ends. CDR1 is GTSNPN, CDR2 SVGIG, per germline (reference sequence). The CDR3: CAWSVGGSAGNTEAFF. CDR3 sequence (DNA): TGTGCCTGGAGTGTAGGCGGCTCCGCGGGAAACACTGAAGCTTTCTTT.

With regard to this clone: At one boundary the junction diverges from the germline segment, which might be a read error. CDR3 sequence: CASWTGSSGANGLTF. The CDR3 coding sequence is TGTGCCAGCTGGACAGGCTCCTCTGGGGCCAACGGCCTGACTTTC. The rearrangement joins TRBV28 to TRBJ2-6, with 7 bases fitting TRBD1. This CDR3 is 15 amino acids long. Germline CDR1 and CDR2: MDHEN and SYDVKM.

The chain uses TRBV5-1 and TRBJ2-2, with 7 bases that match TRBD1. There are 14 residues in the CDR3. Germline CDR1 is SGHRS and CDR2 is YFSETQ. Trimming removed 2 bases from V and 8 bases from J; junction bases left unmatched: 6. The CDR3 nucleotides are TGCGCCAGCAGCTTTGGGGGACAGCGTGGGGAGCTGTTTTTT. This sequence encodes CASSFGGQRGELFF.

This clone appeared once. The chain joins TRBV29-1 to TRBJ2-5; a possible D gene is TRBD1 (5 bases). The V gene's germline CDR1 is SQVTM and CDR2 ANQGSEA. Trimming cost V 4 bases and J 6 bases, with 18 bases left between them. The CDR3 is 14 amino acids. CDR3 coding DNA: TGCAGCGTTGTAAGCAGGGAAGTTGGAAAGACCCAGTACTTC. Protein sequence: CSVVSREVGKTQYF.

The rearrangement uses TRBV18 and TRBJ1-1, with D possibly being TRBD1 (6 bases). Germline CDR1 and CDR2: KGHSH and LQKENI. The CDR3 loop spans 16 amino acids. V lost 2 bases to trimming and J lost 0 bases, with 13 bases between them. The CDR3: CASSPMTGTLNTEAFF. The DNA of the CDR3 is TGTGCCAGCTCACCAATGACAGGCACCCTGAACACTGAAGCTTTCTTT.

The V gene is TRBV7-3, the J gene TRBJ2-1; the D is unclear. Germline CDR1 SGHTA, CDR2 FQGTGA. This CDR3 is 16 amino acids long. Trimming stripped 1 base from V and 0 bases from J, with 10 bases between. Here the CDR3 DNA reads TGTGCCAGCAGCTTAATTAGGCGGAGCTCCTACAATGAGCAGTTCTTC. This translates into CASSLIRRSSYNEQFF.

V and J are TRBV6-5 and TRBJ1-1, with unresolved D. The length of the CDR3 is 15 residues. The V gene's germline CDR1 is MNHEY and CDR2 SVGAGI. Trimming shortened V by 5 bases and J by 0 bases, and 13 bases separated the two germline ends. CDR3 protein: CASSGSTVMNTEAFF. The CDR3, as DNA: TGTGCCAGCAGTGGGTCAACAGTGATGAACACTGAAGCTTTCTTT.

The chain carries TRBV18 and TRBJ2-1; 8 nucleotides agree with TRBD2. Losses at the gene ends were 8 bases for V and 14 bases for J; bases not matched to a gene: 11. Germline-derived CDR1 and CDR2 are KGHSH and LQKENI. The CDR3 is 12 residues long. The CDR3 loop reads CASTSEREQKFF. The CDR3 DNA reads TGTGCCAGCACATCCGAGCGGGAGCAAAAGTTCTTC.